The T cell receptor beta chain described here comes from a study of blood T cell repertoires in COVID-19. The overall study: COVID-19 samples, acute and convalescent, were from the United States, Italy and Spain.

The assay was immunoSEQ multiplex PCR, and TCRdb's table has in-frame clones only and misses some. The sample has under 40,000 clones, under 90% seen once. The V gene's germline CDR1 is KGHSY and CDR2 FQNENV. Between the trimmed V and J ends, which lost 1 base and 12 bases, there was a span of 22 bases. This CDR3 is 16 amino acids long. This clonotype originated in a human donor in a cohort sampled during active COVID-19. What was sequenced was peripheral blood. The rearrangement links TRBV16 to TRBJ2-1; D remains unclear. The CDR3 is CASSQFRSGMGLGQFF. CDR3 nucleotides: TGTGCCAGCAGCCAATTCCGGTCAGGAATGGGTCTGGGGCAGTTCTTC.